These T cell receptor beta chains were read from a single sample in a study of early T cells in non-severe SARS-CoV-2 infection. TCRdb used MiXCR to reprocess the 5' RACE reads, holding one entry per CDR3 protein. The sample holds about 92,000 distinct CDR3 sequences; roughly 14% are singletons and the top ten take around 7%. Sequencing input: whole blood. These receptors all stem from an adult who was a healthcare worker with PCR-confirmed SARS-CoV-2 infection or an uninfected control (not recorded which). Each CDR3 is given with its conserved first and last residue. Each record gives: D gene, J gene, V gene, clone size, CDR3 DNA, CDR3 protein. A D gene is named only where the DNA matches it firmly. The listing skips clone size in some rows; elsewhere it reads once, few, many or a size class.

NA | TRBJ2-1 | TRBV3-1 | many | TGTGCCAGCAGCCTTGGCGAAGTCGATGAGCAGTTCTTC | CASSLGEVDEQFF
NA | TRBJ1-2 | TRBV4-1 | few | TGCGCCAGCAGCCAAGTTTCCGGGGGGCAGGGCTACACCTTC | CASSQVSGGQGYTF
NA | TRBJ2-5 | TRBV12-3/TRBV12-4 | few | TGTGCCAGCAGTTTCATCGAGACCCAGTACTTC | CASSFIETQYF
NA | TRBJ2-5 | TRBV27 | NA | TGTGCCAGCAGTTCGCGCCGGGAGACCCAGTACTTC | CASSSRRETQYF
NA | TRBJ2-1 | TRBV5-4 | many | TGTGCCAGCAGCCTGGACCACAATGAGCAGTTCTTC | CASSLDHNEQFF
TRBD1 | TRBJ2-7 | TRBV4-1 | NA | TGCGCCAGCAGCCCGACAGGGTCGGGGTACGAGCAGTACTTC | CASSPTGSGYEQYF
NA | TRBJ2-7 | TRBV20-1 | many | TGCAGTGCTAGAGACGCTTCCTATCCCAGCGACGGAATCCCCTACGAGCAGTACTTC | CSARDASYPSDGIPYEQYF
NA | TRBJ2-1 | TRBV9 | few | TGTGCCAGCGGGGCCCGTATGAAAGATACCTACAATGAGCAGTTCTTC | CASGARMKDTYNEQFF
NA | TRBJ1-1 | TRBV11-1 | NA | TGTGCCAGCAGCCACCGGGACGGTAATGAAGCTTTCTTT | CASSHRDGNEAFF
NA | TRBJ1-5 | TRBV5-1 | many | TGCGCCAGCAGCCCCGACGACAGGATACTGAATCAGCCCCAGCATTTT | CASSPDDRILNQPQHF
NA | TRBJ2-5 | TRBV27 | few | TGTGCCAGCAGTTTAAGCAGGGCCAGCAGGGAGACCCAGTACTTC | CASSLSRASRETQYF
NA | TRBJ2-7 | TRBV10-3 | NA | TGTGGGGCCGGGTCCCCGGGCTACGAGCAGTACTTC | CGAGSPGYEQYF
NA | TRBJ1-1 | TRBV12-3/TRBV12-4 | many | TGTGCCAGCCGCGTAGGGGCTAGGAACACTGAAGCTTTCTTT | CASRVGARNTEAFF
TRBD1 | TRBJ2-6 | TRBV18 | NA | TGTGCCAGCTCACCGGGGACAGGGGCCATCTCTGGGGCCAACGTCCTGACTTTC | CASSPGTGAISGANVLTF
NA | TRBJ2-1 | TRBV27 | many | TGTGCCAGCAGTTTAGCAGGGGAGTACAATGAGCAGTTCTTC | CASSLAGEYNEQFF
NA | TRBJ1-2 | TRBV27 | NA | TGTGCCAGCAGTTTCCGGGACGGGGGCTACACCTTC | CASSFRDGGYTF
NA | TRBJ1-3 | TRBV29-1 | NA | TGCAGCGCAAACCCGGTGGGCTCTGGAAACACCATATATTTT | CSANPVGSGNTIYF
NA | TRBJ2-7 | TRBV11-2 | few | TGTGCCAGCAGCTTAGGAGGAGCGGACGTTTCCTACGAGCAGTACTTC | CASSLGGADVSYEQYF
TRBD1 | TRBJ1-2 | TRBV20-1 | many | TGCAGTGCTAGGGGGGACAGGGATCTCTATGGCTACACCTTC | CSARGDRDLYGYTF
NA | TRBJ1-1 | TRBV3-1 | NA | TGTGCCAGCAGCCAAGCGCGGGGGATAACTGAAGCTTTCTTT | CASSQARGITEAFF
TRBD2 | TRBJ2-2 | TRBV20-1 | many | TGCAGTGCTAGAGATCTAAGACGAGCGGGAGTTGGGGAGCTGTTTTTT | CSARDLRRAGVGELFF
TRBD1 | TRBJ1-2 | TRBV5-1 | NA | TGCGCCAGCAGCTTGGTGACAGGGGCCGTCTATGGCTACACCTTC | CASSLVTGAVYGYTF
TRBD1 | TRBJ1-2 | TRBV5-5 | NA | TGTGCCAGCAGCTTGGAGGGACAGGGTAACTATGGCTACACCTTC | CASSLEGQGNYGYTF
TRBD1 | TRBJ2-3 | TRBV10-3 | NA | TGTGCCATCAGTTCCGGGACAGGGGAAAGCACAGATACGCAGTATTTT | CAISSGTGESTDTQYF
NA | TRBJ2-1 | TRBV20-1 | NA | TGCAGTGCTAGGTCCGGACAGCCGGGAAATGAGCAGTTCTTC | CSARSGQPGNEQFF
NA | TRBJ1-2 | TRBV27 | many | TGTGCCAGCAGTCCCTGGACAGTCTTTAACTATGGCTACACCTTC | CASSPWTVFNYGYTF
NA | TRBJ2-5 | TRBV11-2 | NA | TGTGCCAGCAGCTACGCGTGGGAGACCCAGTACTTC | CASSYAWETQYF
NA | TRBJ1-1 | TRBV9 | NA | TGTGCCAGCAGCGCGGGACCTTCGAACACTGAAGCTTTCTTT | CASSAGPSNTEAFF
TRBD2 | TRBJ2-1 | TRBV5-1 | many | TGCGCCAGCGGCGGTGAACCCCCTAGCGGGAGGGCCTATGAGCAGTTCTTC | CASGGEPPSGRAYEQFF
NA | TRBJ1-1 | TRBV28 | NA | TGTGCCACTAAGGGTCGTAGTGAAGCTTTCTTT | CATKGRSEAFF
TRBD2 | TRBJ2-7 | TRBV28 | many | TGTGCCAGCAGTCCGCGACTAGCGGAGTACGAGCAGTACTTC | CASSPRLAEYEQYF
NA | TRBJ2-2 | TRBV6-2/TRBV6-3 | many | TGTGCCAGCAGTTGGAACGGAGATAAGGACGGGGAGCTGTTTTTT | CASSWNGDKDGELFF
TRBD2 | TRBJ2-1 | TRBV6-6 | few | TGTGCCAGCAGTATGGGACTAGCTGAGGTAGATGAGCAGTTCTTC | CASSMGLAEVDEQFF
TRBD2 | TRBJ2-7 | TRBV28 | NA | TGTGCCAGCAGTGGGACTAGCGGCCACTACGAGCAGTACTTC | CASSGTSGHYEQYF
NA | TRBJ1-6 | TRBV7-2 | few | TGTGCCAGCAGTCGTACAGGGTTGGCTTCACCCCTCCACTTT | CASSRTGLASPLHF
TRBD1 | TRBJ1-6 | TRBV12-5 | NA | TGTGCTAGTGGACTTCCCTCGACAGGGTCTCATCCCATCTCCTATAATTCACCCCTCCACTTT | CASGLPSTGSHPISYNSPLHF
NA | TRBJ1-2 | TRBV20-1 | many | TGCAGTGCTCCCCCCGATGGGGCCGGCTATGGCTACACCTTC | CSAPPDGAGYGYTF
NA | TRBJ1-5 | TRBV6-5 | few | TGTGCCAGCAGTCTCCACAGGCGGAGCAATCAGCCCCAGCATTTT | CASSLHRRSNQPQHF
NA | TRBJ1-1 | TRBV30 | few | TGTGCCACCTGGCAGGCCGAAGCTTTCTTT | CATWQAEAFF
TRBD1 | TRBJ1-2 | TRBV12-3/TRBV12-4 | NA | TGTGCCAGCAGAATTGACAGGGGCTATGGCTACACCTTC | CASRIDRGYGYTF